This T cell receptor beta chain is from a study of Ad26.COV2.S vaccination and SARS-CoV-2 variants (dated by TCRdb to the early 2020s). For the wider study: Donors in the vaccine arm were drawn from COV1001, a multicentre, randomized, double-blind, placebo-controlled phase I-IIa trial testing Ad26.COV2.S in healthy adults. A total of approximately 30 samples were included in the TCR-sequenced set, comprising about 20 Ad26.COV2.S vaccine recipients, 5 placebo recipients and 8 SARS-CoV-2 convalescent individuals. TCRbeta repertoire sequencing served as the tool for gauging how specific and how broad the SARS-CoV-2-reactive T cell receptors were following Ad26.COV2.S vaccination. Ad26.COV2.S was administered intramuscularly at 5 x 10^10 or 1 x 10^11 viral particles, either as a single shot or as two shots given 56 days apart. Investigators did not know the trial group allocation while performing experiments and assessing outcomes. Participants in the trial were split at random into five groups of five each, receiving low-dose or high-dose Ad26.COV2.S once or twice, or else placebo on both occasions. Study-level results and caveats: The study lacked the statistical power to compare responses across vaccine doses or regimens. Comparable non-spike TCR breadth was observed between vaccine and placebo recipients, consistent with only spike being contained in the vaccine. The authors noted that the TCR breadth and depth analyses may have underestimated total T cell responses. Spike-specific TCR breadth was higher in Ad26.COV2.S recipients than in placebo recipients (P = 0.0014). After vaccination, substantial breadth of spike-specific CD8+ and CD4+ T cell responses was reported.

Turning to this clone: It lacks a known antigen. Qualities for individual bases were not recorded, and no much larger clone is one base off.

The CDR3, from cysteine to phenylalanine, totals 14 residues. Only the CDR3 portion is preserved as DNA: 42 bases, with reading frame beginning at the first base. The V and J ends are trimmed by 4 bases and 8 bases, leaving 17 bases between them. The germline V gene (reference sequence) sets CDR1 to LGHDT and CDR2 to YNNKEL. What this sample's treatment or condition label stands for: around 19 received Ad26.COV2.S at low or high dose, single or two shots; about 5 received placebo; per-sample allocation not given. Repertoires of vaccine and placebo recipients were sequenced from samples collected on day 63 after the first injection. Cohort 1b enrolled about two dozen adults aged 18-55 years at a single site in Boston, USA, between 29 July and 7 August 2020. Ad26.COV2.S was a replication-incompetent adenovirus type 26 vector expressing a prefusion-stabilized SARS-CoV-2 spike protein from the original Wuhan strain.

The immunoSEQ Assay was the method used to sequence TCRbeta CDR3 regions. After extraction, genomic DNA underwent amplification by bias-controlled multiplex PCR, followed by high-throughput sequencing. The authors processed their data as follows. Collapsing and filtering of sequences were performed to quantify the absolute abundance of each unique TCRbeta CDR3 region. T cell fraction was estimated by normalizing TCRbeta template counts to usable DNA, which was measured by amplifying reference genes present in all nucleated cells. Repertoire TCRs were annotated as SARS-CoV-2-specific by exact matching of V gene, CDR3 amino acid sequence and J gene to a known reactive TCR set. The reference SARS-CoV-2 TCR set was derived from MIRA and filtered for enrichment in COVID-19-positive ImmuneCODE repertoires, a step that removed public or cross-reactive TCRs. Using the MIRA antigens, annotated TCRs were further analysed by specific ORF or by position within an ORF. Breadth was defined as the number of annotated unique rearrangements divided by the total number of unique productive rearrangements, and depth was defined as the summed frequency of the annotated unique rearrangements. Group comparisons of TCR breadth used two-sided Wilcoxon rank-sum tests. In TCRdb, the immuneACCESS table is reduced to in-frame sequences with V and J assigned. These tables do not hold every clone; where another copy was compared, an unresolved V gene accounts for under half, and the others remain unexplained. D and trimming come from the DNA, and the V and J calls and clone size come from that table. A total of 350,000 to 500,000 clones appear in this sample, 80% to 95% of them only once. The ten largest make up around 4.5% of the sample.

This sample comprised peripheral blood, obtained in a trial of Ad26.COV2.S vaccine versus placebo. The receptor chain draws on TRBV3-1 (or the pseudogene TRBV3-2) and TRBJ1-1, with the D gene not clear enough to name. The clonotype comes from a person between 18 and 65 years old who received the Ad26.COV2.S COVID-19 vaccine or a placebo. The nucleotide sequence reads TGTGCCAGCAGCCCAAACCTGGCGAGAAGGGAAGCTTTCTTT. Its protein is CASSPNLARREAFF.